A single sample is the source of the 2 T cell receptor beta chains below, sequenced in a study of control samples from healthy donors and cancer patients. Measured with immunoSEQ multiplex PCR; TCRdb has only the in-frame clones, and not every one. Of some 150,000 clones listed, about 94% were seen once; the top ten hold approximately 15%. Input material: PBMCs. These receptors all stem from a man between 60 and 70 years old with colorectal cancer.

As DNA, the CDR3 is TGCGCCAGCAGCTTGGCCGGGAGCGGGGGTCCCACCGGGGAGCTGTTTTTT. It encodes CASSLAGSGGPTGELFF. The genes are TRBV5-1 and TRBJ2-2, with 8 nucleotides matching TRBD2. Germline V gene data show CDR1 as SGHRS and CDR2 as YFSETQ. CDR3 length: 17 residues. V gave up 0 bases and J gave up 4 bases; unmatched junction bases: 8.

The V gene is TRBV29-1, the J gene TRBJ2-7, with a possible D match to TRBD2 (5 bases). CDR3 length: 12 amino acids. The germline V gene encodes CDR1 SQVTM and CDR2 ANQGSEA. V shed 8 bases and J shed 2 bases, with 13 bases lying between them. The CDR3 protein is CSSGLDPYEQYF. DNA for the CDR3: TGCAGCTCCGGACTGGATCCCTACGAGCAGTACTTC.